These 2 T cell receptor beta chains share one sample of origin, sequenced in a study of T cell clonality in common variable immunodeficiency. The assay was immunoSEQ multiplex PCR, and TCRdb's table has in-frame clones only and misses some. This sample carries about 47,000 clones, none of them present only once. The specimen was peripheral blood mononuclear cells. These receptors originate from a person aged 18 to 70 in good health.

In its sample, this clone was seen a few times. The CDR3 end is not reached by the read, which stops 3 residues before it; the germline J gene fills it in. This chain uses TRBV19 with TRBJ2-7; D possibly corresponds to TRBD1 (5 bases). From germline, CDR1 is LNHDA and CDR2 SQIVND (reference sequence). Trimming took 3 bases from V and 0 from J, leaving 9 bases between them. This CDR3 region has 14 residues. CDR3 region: CASSIVTDSYEQYF. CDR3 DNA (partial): TGTGCCAGTAGTATCGTGACAGACTCCTACGAG.

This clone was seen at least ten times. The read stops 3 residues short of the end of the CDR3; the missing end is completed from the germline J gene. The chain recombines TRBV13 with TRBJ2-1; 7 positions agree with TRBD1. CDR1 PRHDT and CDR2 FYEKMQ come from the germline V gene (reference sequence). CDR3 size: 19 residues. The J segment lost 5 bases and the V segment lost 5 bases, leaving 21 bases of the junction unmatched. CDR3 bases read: TGTGCCAGCAGCCCCGAAGGGGGCCGGATTGCCACGAAACACAATGAG. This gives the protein CASSPEGGRIATKHNE. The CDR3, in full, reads CASSPEGGRIATKHNEQFF. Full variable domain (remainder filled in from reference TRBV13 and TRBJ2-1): AAGVIQSPRHLIKEKRETATLKCYPIPRHDTVYWYQQGPGQDPQFLISFYEKMQSDKGSIPDRFSAQQFSDYHSELNMSSLELGDSALYFCASSPEGGRIATKHNEQFFGPGTRLTVL.